These 9 T cell receptor beta chains originate from one sample sequenced in a study of cytomegalovirus exposure and HLA in healthy donors. Use of 60 Vbeta and 13 Jbeta primers characterized the PCR. Using immunoSEQ multiplex PCR, the repertoire was profiled, and TCRdb retains in-frame clones only, with some absent. The sample has 75,000 to 80,000 clones; the top ten hold around 4%. Sequencing input: PBMCs. Receptors were obtained from a young man in good health and CMV-seropositive.

This chain connects TRBV7-8 to TRBJ1-1; the D gene is possibly TRBD1 (5 bases). Per the germline V gene, CDR1 is SGHVS and CDR2 is FQNEAQ. The V and J ends lost 5 bases and 6 bases respectively, with 13 bases between them. The CDR3 has 13 amino acids. CDR3: CASSRSGLAEAFF. CDR3 nucleotide sequence: TGTGCCAGCAGCAGGTCAGGGCTCGCTGAAGCTTTCTTT.

This rearrangement joins TRBV29-1 to TRBJ2-7; 10 bases are a match to TRBD2. Germline V lookup: CDR1 SQVTM, CDR2 ANQGSEA. The CDR3 is made up of 13 amino acids. Trimming cost V 5 bases and J 5 bases; bases outside gene matches: 6. The CDR3 coding sequence is TGCAGCGTTCAGGCTAGCGGGAGCCACGAGCAGTACTTC. This gives the protein CSVQASGSHEQYF.

The J gene is TRBJ1-4, the V gene TRBV28, with D perhaps TRBD1 (6 bases). Between the trimmed V and J ends, which lost 5 bases and 1 base, there was a span of 11 bases. The length of the CDR3 is 15 residues. Per the germline V gene, CDR1 is MDHEN and CDR2 is SYDVKM. DNA of the CDR3: TGTGCCAGCAGTCTACAGGGTCGAACTAATGAAAAACTGTTTTTT. Translated: CASSLQGRTNEKLFF.

This chain links TRBV7-9 with TRBJ2-3; 10 bases are a match to TRBD1. V was clipped by 10 bases and J by 6 bases; unmatched bases: 10. The CDR3 sequence is 14 residues long. Germline assignment: CDR1 SEHNR and CDR2 FQNEAQ (reference sequence). The CDR3 is CAMTGTGASDTQYF. CDR3 nucleotides: TGTGCCATGACGGGGACAGGGGCATCGGATACGCAGTATTTT.

The chain is built from TRBV19 and TRBJ1-1, with 10 bases lining up with TRBD1. V was clipped by 3 bases and J by 5 bases; unmatched bases: 3. Looked up from germline, CDR1 is LNHDA and CDR2 is SQIVND (reference sequence). This CDR3 is built from 14 residues. The CDR3 DNA reads TGTGCCAGTAGTATTCGGGACAGGGGTACTGAAGCTTTCTTT. Translated: CASSIRDRGTEAFF.

The V and J genes are TRBV21-1 and TRBJ2-5; no DNA check was done on the table's D call, TRBD2. TRBV21-1 is a documented pseudogene. The CDR3 length is 16 residues. This chain's CDR3 is CASSKSVRRQRETQYF. CDR3 DNA sequence: TGTGCCAGCAGCAAAAGTGTAAGGAGGCAGCGGGAGACCCAGTACTTC.

V gene TRBV19 combines with J gene TRBJ1-2, with TRBD1 as a possible D gene (5 bases). The CDR3 runs 16 residues. Germline CDR1 reads LNHDA; CDR2 reads SQIVND (reference sequence). V gave up 3 bases and J gave up 4 bases, with 18 bases separating them. The CDR3 reads CASSIQRQTQTYGYTF. In DNA, the CDR3 is TGTGCCAGTAGTATTCAAAGACAGACGCAGACCTATGGCTACACCTTC.

This rearrangement joins TRBV19 to TRBJ1-5; D ambiguous. The germline gives CDR1 LNHDA, CDR2 SQIVND (reference sequence). The V and J ends lost 5 bases and 5 bases respectively, with 10 bases between them. CDR3 length equals 13 residues. Written as DNA, the CDR3 is TGTGCCAGTAGTCTGACAAGCTATCAGCCCCAGCATTTT. This translates into CASSLTSYQPQHF.

The chain uses TRBV4-1 and TRBJ1-1; 7 bases line up with TRBD1. Germline CDR1 is MGHRA and CDR2 is YSYEKL. J lost 10 bases, V lost 3 bases, and 11 bases had no gene match. The CDR3 is made up of 14 amino acids. Here the CDR3 reads CASSHITDRVGAFF. In nucleotides, the CDR3 is TGCGCCAGCAGCCACATAACCGACAGGGTTGGAGCTTTCTTT.